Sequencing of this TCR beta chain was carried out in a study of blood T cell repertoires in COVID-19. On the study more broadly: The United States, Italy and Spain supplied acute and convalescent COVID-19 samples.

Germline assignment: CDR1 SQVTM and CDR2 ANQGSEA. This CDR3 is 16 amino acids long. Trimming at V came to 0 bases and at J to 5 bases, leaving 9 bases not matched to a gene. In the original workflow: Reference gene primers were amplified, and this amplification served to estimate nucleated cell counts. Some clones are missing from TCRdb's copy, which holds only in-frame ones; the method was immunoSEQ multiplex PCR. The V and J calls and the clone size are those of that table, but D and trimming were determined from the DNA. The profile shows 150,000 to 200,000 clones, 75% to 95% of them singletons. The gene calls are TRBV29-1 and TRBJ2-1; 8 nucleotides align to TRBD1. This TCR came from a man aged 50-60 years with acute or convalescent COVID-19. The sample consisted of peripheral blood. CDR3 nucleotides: TGCAGCGTTGAAGACCAGGACAGGGATTGGCACAATGAGCAGTTCTTC. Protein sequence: CSVEDQDRDWHNEQFF.